Below are 25 T cell receptor beta chains sequenced from a single sample in a study of OX40 agonist ivuxolimab in advanced cancers. Sequencing was performed with immunoSEQ multiplex PCR; in TCRdb, only in-frame clones are kept and a portion is missing. The top ten hold nearly 0.9% of the sample, which has roughly 60,000 clones, 86% seen once. The sample was CD4+ or CD8+ T cells sorted from blood, taken in a trial of the OX40 agonist ivuxolimab. These receptors all stem from an adult with an advanced solid tumor such as melanoma, head and neck, liver or kidney cancer.

This clone has just a few counts. The chain combines TRBV2 with TRBJ2-6; 7 nucleotides align to TRBD2. This CDR3 is 18 amino acids long. V lost 7 bases, J lost 0 bases, and 12 bases stayed unmatched. CDR1 SNHLY and CDR2 FYNNEI come from the germline V gene. CDR3 coding DNA: TGTGCCAGCATGGTTCGGCTAGCGGTGAGCTCTGGGGCCAACGTCCTGACTTTC. Residues: CASMVRLAVSSGANVLTF.

The gene calls are TRBV2 and TRBJ1-1, with 8 bases that match TRBD1. V trimming: 7 bases; J trimming: 4 bases; junction bases outside the gene matches: 5. This CDR3 contains 13 residues. CDR1 is SNHLY and CDR2 is FYNNEI in the germline V gene. The CDR3: CASITDRATEAFF. The CDR3 coding sequence is TGTGCCAGCATTACGGACAGGGCCACTGAAGCTTTCTTT.

The chain has TRBV28 and TRBJ2-3; D is unclear. Trimming pared 3 bases from V and 1 base from J, leaving 11 bases between. Germline V gene sequence: CDR1 MDHEN, CDR2 SYDVKM. This CDR3 is built from 15 residues. This CDR3 reads CASSFGQGGTDTQYF. The CDR3 DNA reads TGTGCCAGCAGTTTCGGCCAAGGCGGCACAGATACGCAGTATTTT.

This sequence joins TRBV19 and TRBJ1-6, with 8 positions matching TRBD1. CDR1 and CDR2 (germline): LNHDA, SQIVND (reference sequence). The CDR3 sequence is 18 residues long. Losses at the gene ends were 6 bases for V and 5 bases for J; bases not matched to a gene: 15. Written as DNA, the CDR3 is TGTGCCAGTAGGACTTCTCGGCCAGGGGGCATCAATAATTCACCCCTCCACTTT. This encodes CASRTSRPGGINNSPLHF. Full variable domain (rest looked up from reference TRBV19 and TRBJ1-6): DGGITQSPKYLFRKEGQNVTLSCEQNLNHDAMYWYRQDPGQGLRLIYYSQIVNDFQKGDIAEGYSVSREKKESFPLTVTSAQKNPTAFYLCASRTSRPGGINNSPLHFGNGTRLTVT.

The chain couples TRBV6-4 to TRBJ1-5; D unresolved. V lost 4 bases to trimming and J lost 3 bases, with 7 bases between them. Per germline, CDR1 MRHNA and CDR2 SNTAGT. The CDR3 covers 13 residues. CDR3 amino acids: CASSAQTNQPQHF. CDR3 nucleotide sequence: TGTGCCAGCAGTGCACAAACCAATCAGCCCCAGCATTTT.

V is TRBV27 and J is TRBJ1-1; 10 nucleotides agree with TRBD1. Trimming took 3 bases from V and 3 from J; bases not matched to a gene: 4. Germline-derived CDR1 and CDR2 are MNHEY and SMNVEV (reference sequence). The CDR3 has 15 residues. CDR3 loop: CASSFIGTGDTEAFF. The CDR3 nucleotides are TGTGCCAGCAGTTTCATTGGGACAGGGGACACTGAAGCTTTCTTT.

This chain links TRBV5-1 with TRBJ1-2; D is perhaps TRBD1 (6 bases). The CDR3 runs to 14 residues. Per the germline V gene, CDR1 is SGHRS and CDR2 is YFSETQ. With 4 bases removed from V and 4 bases from J, the gap between germline ends came to 14 bases. The DNA for the CDR3 is TGCGCCAGCAGCGCACGACAGGACCTCTATGGCTACACCTTC. Translated: CASSARQDLYGYTF.

The V and J genes are TRBV4-2 and TRBJ2-3, with TRBD2 identical over 12 bases. Per the germline V gene, CDR1 is LGHNA and CDR2 is YNFKEQ. This CDR3 comprises 17 residues. V dropped 3 bases and J dropped 2; count of bases not matched to a gene: 6. CDR3 DNA: TGTGCCAGCAGCCAGGAGACTAGCGGGGGCCTCACAGATACGCAGTATTTT. This encodes CASSQETSGGLTDTQYF.

This clone was picked up one time. The chain is built from TRBV7-3 and TRBJ2-2; D might be TRBD1 or TRBD2, each matching 5 bases. The CDR3 runs to 15 residues. Trimming removed 6 bases at V and 3 bases at J, with 14 bases between. The V gene's germline CDR1 is SGHTA and CDR2 FQGTGA. As DNA, the CDR3 is TGTGCCAGCAGGCCCGGGACCCAGCACACCGGGGAGCTGTTTTTT. It is translated as CASRPGTQHTGELFF.

This rearrangement joins TRBV19 to TRBJ1-3; no clear D. From germline, CDR1 is LNHDA and CDR2 SQIVND (reference sequence). Trimming took off 3 bases at V and 0 bases at J, with 12 bases between the two ends. The CDR3 loop spans 16 amino acids. CDR3 amino acids: CASSIQVSSSGNTIYF. The CDR3 nucleotides are TGTGCCAGTAGTATCCAGGTTTCCAGCTCTGGAAACACCATATATTTT.

This clone was observed a few times. The V gene is TRBV7-3, the J gene TRBJ2-1, with D unresolved. This CDR3 is built from 12 residues. Per germline, CDR1 SGHTA and CDR2 FQGTGA. Trimming took 1 base from V and 10 from J, leaving 8 bases between them. Written as DNA, the CDR3 is TGTGCCAGCAGCTTAATTTTGGGGGAGCAGTTCTTC. Amino acid sequence: CASSLILGEQFF.

This sequence joins TRBV6-5 and TRBJ2-5; D possibly corresponds to TRBD1 (5 bases). The CDR3 has 14 residues. Germline CDR1 MNHEY, CDR2 SVGAGI. Trimming pared 2 bases from V and 1 base from J, leaving 8 bases between. The CDR3 region is CASSYDRTQETQYF. The CDR3 DNA reads TGTGCCAGCAGTTACGACAGAACCCAAGAGACCCAGTACTTC.

This sequence joins TRBV28 and TRBJ2-1, with D perhaps assigned TRBD1 or TRBD2 (5 bases each). Trimming pared 2 bases from V and 10 bases from J, leaving 12 bases between. Germline values: CDR1 MDHEN, CDR2 SYDVKM. This CDR3 is built from 13 residues. The CDR3 nucleotides read TGTGCCAGCAGTTTAGCCGGGGCCGGAGAGCAGTTCTTC. Translation gives CASSLAGAGEQFF.

The chain couples TRBV6-5 to TRBJ2-3, with D perhaps TRBD1 (5 bases). The ends were cut back, 6 bases at V and 0 bases at J, with 10 bases in the middle. There are 14 residues in the CDR3. Germline V gives CDR1 MNHEY, CDR2 SVGAGI. The CDR3 bases are TGTGCCAGCAGGGCGACAGCTAGCACAGATACGCAGTATTTT. Amino acids: CASRATASTDTQYF.

Only one count was recorded for this clone. The chain recombines TRBV28 with TRBJ2-5; 8 bases align to TRBD1. CDR1 MDHEN and CDR2 SYDVKM come from the germline V gene. The CDR3 length is 15 residues. V lost 5 bases and J lost 6; bases outside the gene matches: 11. CDR3 bases: TGTGCCAGCAGTCGAACAGGGGGGACGGGGAAGACCCAGTACTTC. Translating it yields CASSRTGGTGKTQYF.

This clone was recorded once. The genes are TRBV7-2 and TRBJ2-1, with a weak D call TRBD2 (6 bases). The V and J ends lost 2 bases and 13 bases respectively, with 12 bases between them. The CDR3 is made up of 12 amino acids. Germline CDR1 SGHTA, CDR2 FQGNSA. CDR3 protein: CASSLRTNEQFF. CDR3 nucleotide sequence: TGTGCCAGCAGCTTAAGGACTAACGAACAGTTCTTC.

V is TRBV19 and J is TRBJ1-2, with unresolved D. The ends were cut back, 6 bases at V and 0 bases at J, with 11 bases in the middle. The CDR3 length is 14 residues. In germline, CDR1 is LNHDA, CDR2 SQIVND (reference sequence). The CDR3 DNA reads as TGTGCCAGTAGGACCCGGGAAGCTAACTATGGCTACACCTTC. Its protein is CASRTREANYGYTF.

The chain couples TRBV14 to TRBJ2-1, with 7 bases that match TRBD2. The CDR3 loop spans 15 amino acids. V lost 1 base to trimming and J lost 0 bases; unmatched junction nucleotides: 0. CDR1 and CDR2 (germline): SGHDN, FVKESK. CDR3 sequence reads: CASSQVAGSYNEQFF. CDR3 sequence (DNA): TGTGCCAGCAGCCAAGTAGCGGGCTCCTACAATGAGCAGTTCTTC.

This clone was counted between two and nine times. Additional DNA sequences in this sample encode the identical CDR3. The V gene is TRBV28, the J gene TRBJ1-2, with no clear D. This CDR3 contains 11 residues. The germline V gene encodes CDR1 MDHEN and CDR2 SYDVKM. V was pared by 5 bases and J by 2 bases, with 3 bases between. CDR3 sequence reads: CASSLNYGYTF. The CDR3 coding sequence is TGTGCCAGCAGTCTCAACTATGGCTACACCTTC.

The sample holds one count of this clone. The chain employs TRBV4-2 and TRBJ2-7; D ambiguous. Deletions cut 0 bases from V and 3 bases from J, with 6 bases between. CDR1 is LGHNA and CDR2 is YNFKEQ in the germline V gene. This CDR3 has 13 amino acids. The CDR3 DNA sequence: TGTGCCAGCAGCCAAGATAAAAACTACGAGCAGTACTTC. It specifies CASSQDKNYEQYF.

The chain links TRBV18 to TRBJ2-5; a possible D gene is TRBD2 (6 bases). The last part of the DNA fits TRBJ2-7 better; the J call may be wrong. The germline V gene encodes CDR1 KGHSH and CDR2 LQKENI. CDR3 length equals 13 residues. CDR3 sequence reads: CASSTGLFYEQYF. The CDR3, as DNA: TGTGCCAGCTCAACAGGACTATTCTACGAGCAGTACTTC.

V gene TRBV29-1 combines with J gene TRBJ2-1; 10 nucleotides align to TRBD2. Germline V gene lookup returns CDR1 SQVTM and CDR2 ANQGSEA. V gave up 7 bases and J gave up 7 bases; unmatched junction bases: 13. This CDR3 has 15 residues. The CDR3 loop is CSAQGGSGRTNEQFF. CDR3 sequence (DNA): TGCAGCGCCCAGGGGGGTAGCGGGAGGACTAATGAGCAGTTCTTC.

V usage is TRBV5-4 and J usage is TRBJ2-1; TRBD1 matches 7 bases. The length of the CDR3 is 16 residues. Losses at the gene ends were 0 bases for V and 0 bases for J; bases not matched to a gene: 3. CDR1 SGHNT and CDR2 YYREEE come from the germline V gene (reference sequence). The CDR3 loop is CASSLVRGSSYNEQFF. Here the CDR3 DNA reads TGTGCCAGCAGCTTGGTCAGGGGGAGCTCCTACAATGAGCAGTTCTTC. Full variable domain (outside the CDR3, taken from reference TRBV5-4 and TRBJ2-1): ETGVTQSPTHLIKTRGQQVTLRCSSQSGHNTVSWYQQALGQGPQFIFQYYREEENGRGNFPPRFSGLQFPNYSSELNVNALELDDSALYLCASSLVRGSSYNEQFFGPGTRLTVL.

The chain links TRBV30 to TRBJ2-7; TRBD2 is a possible D gene (6 bases). V lost 1 base to trimming and J lost 2 bases, with 12 bases between them. Germline CDR1 and CDR2: GTSNPN and SVGIG (reference sequence). The CDR3 totals 14 residues. The DNA for the CDR3 is TGTGCCTGGAGTGGGGGCCTAGCGCCCTACGAGCAGTACTTC. Residues: CAWSGGLAPYEQYF.

V gene TRBV5-8 combines with J gene TRBJ2-7, with D perhaps matching TRBD2 (5 bases). The CDR3 extends over 14 amino acids. The V end lost 4 bases, the J end lost 2 bases, and 13 bases lay between the germline ends. The germline CDR1 and CDR2 sequences are SGHTS and YDEGEE. The CDR3, as DNA: TGTGCCAGCAGCCGCGGGTGGAAAACCTACGAGCAGTACTTC. It yields the protein CASSRGWKTYEQYF.